Listed below are T cell receptor beta chains from one sample, sequenced in a study of blood T cell repertoires in COVID-19. Profiled with immunoSEQ multiplex PCR; TCRdb holds only in-frame clones, not every one. Altogether about 150,000 clones are present, 80% being singletons, with the ten largest covering roughly 4.7%. The sample consisted of peripheral blood. These receptors all come from a woman aged 45-60 years with acute or convalescent COVID-19. Both conserved end residues are part of each CDR3. D genes are given only for firm matches. The listing skips clone size in some rows; elsewhere it reads once, few, many or a size class.

clone size	D gene	V gene	J gene	CDR3 protein	CDR3 DNA
-	-	TRBV5-1	TRBJ2-1	CASSFSGALYNEQFF	TGCGCCAGCAGCTTTTCAGGGGCCCTCTACAATGAGCAGTTCTTC
-	-	TRBV19	TRBJ2-1	CASSYPSSYNEQFF	TGTGCCAGTAGTTACCCGAGCTCCTACAATGAGCAGTTCTTC
-	TRBD1	TRBV6-5	TRBJ2-5	CASRTGQETQYF	TGTGCCAGCAGGACAGGGCAAGAGACCCAGTACTTC
-	-	TRBV2	TRBJ2-7	CASSEQPSSYEQYF	TGTGCCAGCAGTGAACAGCCTAGCTCCTACGAGCAGTACTTC
-	TRBD2	TRBV7-6	TRBJ2-3	CASSSSAGGTDTQYF	TGTGCCAGCAGCTCCTCAGCGGGGGGCACAGATACGCAGTATTTT
few	TRBD1	TRBV3-1/TRBV3-2	TRBJ1-6	CASSQAGDRSSPLHF	TGTGCCAGCAGCCAAGCGGGGGACAGAAGTTCACCCCTCCACTTT
-	TRBD1	TRBV5-1	TRBJ1-2	CASSPQTGLSGYTF	TGCGCCAGCAGCCCACAGACAGGGTTGAGTGGCTACACCTTC
few	-	TRBV7-6	TRBJ1-1	CASSLGASMNTEAFF	TGTGCCAGCAGCTTAGGAGCTTCTATGAACACTGAAGCTTTCTTT
-	TRBD1	TRBV5-1	TRBJ1-2	CASSRTTPGQGFYGYTF	TGCGCCAGCAGCCGAACCACACCGGGACAGGGGTTCTATGGCTACACCTTC
-	TRBD1	TRBV2	TRBJ1-6	CASSPSDRANSPLHF	TGTGCCAGCAGTCCCTCGGACAGGGCTAATTCACCCCTCCACTTT
few	TRBD1	TRBV2	TRBJ2-1	CASSVGGQGINEQFF	TGTGCCAGCAGTGTAGGGGGACAGGGGATCAATGAGCAGTTCTTC
-	TRBD1	TRBV20-1	TRBJ2-7	CSASPQGPAYEQYF	TGCAGTGCTAGTCCACAGGGGCCTGCCTACGAGCAGTACTTC
-	TRBD1	TRBV20-1	TRBJ1-5	CSASLGGGQGAGQPQHF	TGCAGTGCTAGTTTGGGTGGAGGACAGGGGGCGGGCCAGCCCCAGCATTTT